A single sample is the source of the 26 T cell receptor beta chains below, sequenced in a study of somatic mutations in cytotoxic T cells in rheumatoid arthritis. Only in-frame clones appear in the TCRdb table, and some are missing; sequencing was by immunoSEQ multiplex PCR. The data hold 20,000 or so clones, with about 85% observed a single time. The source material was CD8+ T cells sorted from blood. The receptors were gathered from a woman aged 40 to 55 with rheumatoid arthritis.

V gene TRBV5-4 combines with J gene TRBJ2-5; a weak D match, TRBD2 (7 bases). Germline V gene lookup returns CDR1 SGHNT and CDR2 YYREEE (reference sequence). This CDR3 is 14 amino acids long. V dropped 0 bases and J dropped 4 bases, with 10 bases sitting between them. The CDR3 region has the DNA TGTGCCAGCAGCTTGGAGGGGGGGGGAGAGACCCAGTACTTC. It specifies CASSLEGGGETQYF.

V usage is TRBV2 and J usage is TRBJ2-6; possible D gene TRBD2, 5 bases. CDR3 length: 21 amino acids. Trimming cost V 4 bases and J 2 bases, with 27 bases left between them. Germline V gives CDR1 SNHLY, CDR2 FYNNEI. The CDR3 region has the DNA TGTGCCAGCAGTGGGGAGACCACCCCGGCCGTCCGGAGCGCTGGGGCCAACGTCCTGACTTTC. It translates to CASSGETTPAVRSAGANVLTF.

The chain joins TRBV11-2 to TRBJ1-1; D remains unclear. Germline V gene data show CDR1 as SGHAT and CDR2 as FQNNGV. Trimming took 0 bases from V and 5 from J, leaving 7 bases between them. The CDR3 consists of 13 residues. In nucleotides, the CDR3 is TGTGCCAGCAGCTTAGAGGACTGGACTGAAGCTTTCTTT. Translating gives CASSLEDWTEAFF.

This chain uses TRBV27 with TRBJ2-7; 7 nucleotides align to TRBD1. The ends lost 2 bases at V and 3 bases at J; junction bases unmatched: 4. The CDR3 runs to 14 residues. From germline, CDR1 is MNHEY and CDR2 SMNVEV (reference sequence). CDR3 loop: CASSLRGTDYEQYF. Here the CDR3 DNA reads TGTGCCAGCAGTTTAAGGGGGACAGACTACGAGCAGTACTTC.

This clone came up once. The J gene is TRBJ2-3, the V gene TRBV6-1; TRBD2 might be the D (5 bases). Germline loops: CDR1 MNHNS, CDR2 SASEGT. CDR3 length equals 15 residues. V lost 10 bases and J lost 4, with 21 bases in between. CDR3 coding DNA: TGTGCCACTCATTCCCTAGCAGAAAGGTCAGATACGCAGTATTTT. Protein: CATHSLAERSDTQYF.

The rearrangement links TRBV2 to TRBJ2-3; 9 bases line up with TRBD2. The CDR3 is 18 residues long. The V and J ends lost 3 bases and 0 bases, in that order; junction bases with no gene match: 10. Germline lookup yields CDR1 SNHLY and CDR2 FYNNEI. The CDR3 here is CASSEMLAGTLSTDTQYF. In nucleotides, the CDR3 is TGTGCCAGCAGTGAGATGCTAGCGGGGACACTCAGCACAGATACGCAGTATTTT.

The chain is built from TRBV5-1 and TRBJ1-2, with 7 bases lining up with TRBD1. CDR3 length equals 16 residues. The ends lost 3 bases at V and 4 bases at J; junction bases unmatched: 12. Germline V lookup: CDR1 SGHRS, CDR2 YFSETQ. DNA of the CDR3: TGCGCCAGCAGCTCGCCGCCGGGACAGACCTTCTATGGCTACACCTTC. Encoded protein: CASSSPPGQTFYGYTF.

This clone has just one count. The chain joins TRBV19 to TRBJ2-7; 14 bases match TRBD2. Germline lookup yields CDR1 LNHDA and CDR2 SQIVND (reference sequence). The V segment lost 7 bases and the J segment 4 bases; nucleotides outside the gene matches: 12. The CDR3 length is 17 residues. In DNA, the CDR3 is TGTGCCAGTAAGAGGAAGGGACTAGCGGGAGAGAGGTACGAGCAGTACTTC. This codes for CASKRKGLAGERYEQYF.

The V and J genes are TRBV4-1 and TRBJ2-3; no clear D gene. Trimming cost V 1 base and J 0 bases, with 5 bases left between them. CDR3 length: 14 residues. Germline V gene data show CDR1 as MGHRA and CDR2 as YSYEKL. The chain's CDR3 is CASSQGPSTDTQYF. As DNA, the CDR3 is TGCGCCAGCAGCCAAGGTCCTAGCACAGATACGCAGTATTTT.

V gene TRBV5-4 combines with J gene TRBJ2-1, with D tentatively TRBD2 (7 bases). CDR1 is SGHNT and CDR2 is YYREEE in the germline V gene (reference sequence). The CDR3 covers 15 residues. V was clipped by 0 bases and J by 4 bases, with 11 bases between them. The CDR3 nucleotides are TGTGCCAGCAGCTTGGGGAGGGGGGGATACAATGAGCAGTTCTTC. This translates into CASSLGRGGYNEQFF.

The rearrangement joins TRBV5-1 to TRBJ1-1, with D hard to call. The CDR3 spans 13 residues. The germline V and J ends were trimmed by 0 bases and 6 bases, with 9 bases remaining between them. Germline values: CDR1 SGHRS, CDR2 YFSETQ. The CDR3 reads CASSLGRSSEAFF. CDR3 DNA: TGCGCCAGCAGCTTGGGGCGGTCTTCTGAAGCTTTCTTT.

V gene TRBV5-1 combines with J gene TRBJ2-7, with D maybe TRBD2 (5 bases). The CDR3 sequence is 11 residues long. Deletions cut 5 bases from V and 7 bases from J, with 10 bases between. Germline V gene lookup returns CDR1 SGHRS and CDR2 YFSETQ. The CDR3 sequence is CASRGAGEQYF. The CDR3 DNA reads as TGCGCCAGCAGGGGAGCAGGAGAGCAGTACTTC. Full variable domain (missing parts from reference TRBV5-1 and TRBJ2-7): KAGVTQTPRYLIKTRGQQVTLSCSPISGHRSVSWYQQTPGQGLQFLFEYFSETQRNKGNFPGRFSGRQFSNSRSEMNVSTLELGDSALYLCASRGAGEQYFGPGTRLTVT.

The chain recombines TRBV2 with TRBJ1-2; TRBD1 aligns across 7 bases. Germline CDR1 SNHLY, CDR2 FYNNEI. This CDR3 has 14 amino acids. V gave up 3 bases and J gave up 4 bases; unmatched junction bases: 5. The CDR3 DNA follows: TGTGCCAGCAGTGACACCCAGGGGGGCTATGGCTACACCTTC. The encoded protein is CASSDTQGGYGYTF.

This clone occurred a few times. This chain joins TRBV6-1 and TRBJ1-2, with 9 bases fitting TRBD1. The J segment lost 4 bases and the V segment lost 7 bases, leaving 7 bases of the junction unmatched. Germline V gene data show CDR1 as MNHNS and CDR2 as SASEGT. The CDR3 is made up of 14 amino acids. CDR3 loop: CASILQGAGYGYTF. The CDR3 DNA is TGTGCCAGCATACTACAGGGGGCGGGCTATGGCTACACCTTC.

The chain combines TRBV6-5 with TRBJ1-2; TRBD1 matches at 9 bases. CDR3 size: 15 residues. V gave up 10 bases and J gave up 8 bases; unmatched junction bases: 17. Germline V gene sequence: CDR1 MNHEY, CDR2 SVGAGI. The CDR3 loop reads CATLGSGTGIYGYTF. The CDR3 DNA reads TGTGCCACCTTAGGGTCCGGGACAGGGATTTACGGCTACACCTTC.

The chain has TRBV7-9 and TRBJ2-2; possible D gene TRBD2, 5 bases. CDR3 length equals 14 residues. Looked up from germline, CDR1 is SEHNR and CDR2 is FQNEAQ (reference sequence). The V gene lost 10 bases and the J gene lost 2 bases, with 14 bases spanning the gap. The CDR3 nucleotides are TGTGCCACCTTGGACTGGGGAAACACCGGGGAGCTGTTTTTT. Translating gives CATLDWGNTGELFF.

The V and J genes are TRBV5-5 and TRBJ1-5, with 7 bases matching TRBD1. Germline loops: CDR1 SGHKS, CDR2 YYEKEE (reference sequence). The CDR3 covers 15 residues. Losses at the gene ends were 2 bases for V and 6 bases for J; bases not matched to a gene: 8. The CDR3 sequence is CASSFDRAFGQPQHF. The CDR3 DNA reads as TGTGCCAGCAGCTTTGACAGGGCTTTTGGTCAGCCCCAGCATTTT.

CDR3 sequence reads: CASRRGTEAFF. The CDR3 nucleotides are TGTGCCAGCAGAAGAGGGACAGAAGCTTTCTTT. The genes are TRBV27 and TRBJ1-1; perhaps TRBD1 as D (6 bases). The germline CDR1 and CDR2 sequences are MNHEY and SMNVEV (reference sequence). Trimming left V 6 bases short and J 8 bases short, with 10 bases between. This CDR3 is 11 amino acids long.

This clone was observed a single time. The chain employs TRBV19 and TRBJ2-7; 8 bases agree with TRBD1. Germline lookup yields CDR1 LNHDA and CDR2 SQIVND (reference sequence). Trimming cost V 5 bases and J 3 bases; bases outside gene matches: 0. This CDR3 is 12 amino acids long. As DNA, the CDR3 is TGTGCCAGTAGTGACAGGGGCTACGAGCAGTACTTC. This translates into CASSDRGYEQYF. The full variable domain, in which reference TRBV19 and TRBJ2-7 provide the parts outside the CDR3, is DGGITQSPKYLFRKEGQNVTLSCEQNLNHDAMYWYRQDPGQGLRLIYYSQIVNDFQKGDIAEGYSVSREKKESFPLTVTSAQKNPTAFYLCASSDRGYEQYFGPGTRLTVT.

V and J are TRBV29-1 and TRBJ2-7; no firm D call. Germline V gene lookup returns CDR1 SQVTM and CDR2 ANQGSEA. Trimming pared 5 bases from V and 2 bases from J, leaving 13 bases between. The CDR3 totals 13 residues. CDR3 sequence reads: CSVSMTLTYEQYF. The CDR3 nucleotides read TGCAGCGTTTCTATGACACTTACCTACGAGCAGTACTTC.

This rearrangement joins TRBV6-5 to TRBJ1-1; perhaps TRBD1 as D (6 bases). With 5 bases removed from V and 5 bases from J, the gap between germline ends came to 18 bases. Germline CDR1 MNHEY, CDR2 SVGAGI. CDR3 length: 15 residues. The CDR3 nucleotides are TGTGCCAGCAGTCGCCTTGGGGGCCCGAAAACTGAAGCTTTCTTT. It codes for CASSRLGGPKTEAFF.

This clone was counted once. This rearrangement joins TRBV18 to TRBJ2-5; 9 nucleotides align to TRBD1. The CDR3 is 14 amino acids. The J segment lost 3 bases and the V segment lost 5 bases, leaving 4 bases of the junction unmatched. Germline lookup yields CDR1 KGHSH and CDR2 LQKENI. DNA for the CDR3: TGTGCCAGCTCAGCATGGACAGGGGAAGAGACCCAGTACTTC. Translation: CASSAWTGEETQYF.

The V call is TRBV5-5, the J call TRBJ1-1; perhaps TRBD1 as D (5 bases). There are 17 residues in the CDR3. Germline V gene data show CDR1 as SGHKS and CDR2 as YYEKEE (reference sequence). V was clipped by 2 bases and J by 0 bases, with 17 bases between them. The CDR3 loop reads CASSFNPAIGVNTEAFF. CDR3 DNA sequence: TGTGCCAGCAGCTTTAACCCGGCCATAGGGGTGAACACTGAAGCTTTCTTT.

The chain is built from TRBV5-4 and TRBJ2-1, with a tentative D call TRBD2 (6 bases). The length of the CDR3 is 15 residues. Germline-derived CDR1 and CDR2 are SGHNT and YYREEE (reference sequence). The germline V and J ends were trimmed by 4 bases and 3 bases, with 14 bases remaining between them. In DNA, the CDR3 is TGTGCCAGCAGCCTCGGGACTCTGAACTACAATGAGCAGTTCTTC. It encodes CASSLGTLNYNEQFF.

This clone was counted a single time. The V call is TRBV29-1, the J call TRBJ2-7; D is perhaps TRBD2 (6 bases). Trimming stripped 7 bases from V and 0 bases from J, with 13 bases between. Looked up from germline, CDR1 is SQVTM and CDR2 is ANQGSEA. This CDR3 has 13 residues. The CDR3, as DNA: TGCAGCGCTAGCGACGGGACCTCCTACGAGCAGTACTTC. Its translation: CSASDGTSYEQYF.

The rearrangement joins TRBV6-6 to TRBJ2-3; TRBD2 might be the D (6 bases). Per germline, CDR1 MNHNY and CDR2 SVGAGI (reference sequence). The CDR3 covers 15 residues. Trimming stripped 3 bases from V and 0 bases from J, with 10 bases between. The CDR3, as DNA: TGTGCCAGCAGTTATTCTGGGGGGAGCACAGATACGCAGTATTTT. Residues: CASSYSGGSTDTQYF.